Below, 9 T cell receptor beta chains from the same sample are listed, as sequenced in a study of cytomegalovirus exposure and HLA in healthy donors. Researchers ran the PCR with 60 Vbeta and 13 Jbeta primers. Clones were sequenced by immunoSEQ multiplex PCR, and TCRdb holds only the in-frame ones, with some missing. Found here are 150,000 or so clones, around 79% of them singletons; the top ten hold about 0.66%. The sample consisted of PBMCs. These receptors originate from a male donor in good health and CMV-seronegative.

This chain's CDR3 is CASSGQGVNYGYTF. In DNA form, the CDR3 reads TGTGCCAGTAGTGGACAGGGTGTTAACTATGGCTACACCTTC. The rearrangement joins TRBV19 to TRBJ1-2; 8 nucleotides agree with TRBD1. V trimming: 5 bases; J trimming: 1 base; junction bases outside the gene matches: 3. The germline V gene encodes CDR1 LNHDA and CDR2 SQIVND (reference sequence). This CDR3 contains 14 residues.

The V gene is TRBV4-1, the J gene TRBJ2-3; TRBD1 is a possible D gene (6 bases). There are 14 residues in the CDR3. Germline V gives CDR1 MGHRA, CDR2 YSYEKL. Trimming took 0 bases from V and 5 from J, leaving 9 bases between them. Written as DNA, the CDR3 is TGCGCCAGCAGCCAAGAAGGGACACTAGATACGCAGTATTTT. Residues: CASSQEGTLDTQYF.

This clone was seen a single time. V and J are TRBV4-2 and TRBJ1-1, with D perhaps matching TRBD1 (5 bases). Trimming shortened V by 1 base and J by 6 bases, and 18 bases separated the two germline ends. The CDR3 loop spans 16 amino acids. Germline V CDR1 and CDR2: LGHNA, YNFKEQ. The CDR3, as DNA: TGTGCCAGCAGCCAAGCCCTCCGCGGGGCGGGATCTGAAGCTTTCTTT. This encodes CASSQALRGAGSEAFF.

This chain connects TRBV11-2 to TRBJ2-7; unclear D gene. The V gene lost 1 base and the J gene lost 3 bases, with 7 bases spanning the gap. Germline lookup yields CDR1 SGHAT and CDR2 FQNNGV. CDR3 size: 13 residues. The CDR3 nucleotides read TGTGCCAGCAGCTTAGTTCCAGGCTACGAGCAGTACTTC. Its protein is CASSLVPGYEQYF.

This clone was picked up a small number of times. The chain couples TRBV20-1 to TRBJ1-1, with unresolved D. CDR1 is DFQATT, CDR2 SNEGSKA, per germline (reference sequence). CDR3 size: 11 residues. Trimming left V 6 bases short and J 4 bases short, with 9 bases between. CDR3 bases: TGCAGTGCAATGACACCCACTGAAGCTTTCTTT. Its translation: CSAMTPTEAFF.

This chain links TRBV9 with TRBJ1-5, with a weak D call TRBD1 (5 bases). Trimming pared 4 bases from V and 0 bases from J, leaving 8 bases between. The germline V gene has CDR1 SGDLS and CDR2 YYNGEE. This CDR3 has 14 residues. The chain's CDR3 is CASSRGGSNQPQHF. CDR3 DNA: TGTGCCAGCAGCCGCGGGGGTAGCAATCAGCCCCAGCATTTT. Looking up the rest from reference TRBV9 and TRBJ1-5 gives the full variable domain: DSGVTQTPKHLITATGQRVTLRCSPRSGDLSVYWYQQSLDQGLQFLIQYYNGEERAKGNILERFSAQQFPDLHSELNLSSLELGDSALYFCASSRGGSNQPQHFGDGTRLSIL.

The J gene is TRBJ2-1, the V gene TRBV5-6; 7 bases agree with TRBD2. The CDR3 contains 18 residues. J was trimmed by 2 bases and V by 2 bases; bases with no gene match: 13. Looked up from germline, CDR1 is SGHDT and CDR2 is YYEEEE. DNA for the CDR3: TGTGCCAGCAGCTTCGGCGGGAGTAACCCTGGGCCCTACAATGAGCAGTTCTTC. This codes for CASSFGGSNPGPYNEQFF.

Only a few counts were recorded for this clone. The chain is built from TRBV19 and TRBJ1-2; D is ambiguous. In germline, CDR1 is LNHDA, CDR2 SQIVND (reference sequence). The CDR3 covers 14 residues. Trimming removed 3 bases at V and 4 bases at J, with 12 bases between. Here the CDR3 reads CASSIRGDFYGYTF. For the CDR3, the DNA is TGTGCCAGTAGTATTAGAGGAGACTTCTATGGCTACACCTTC.

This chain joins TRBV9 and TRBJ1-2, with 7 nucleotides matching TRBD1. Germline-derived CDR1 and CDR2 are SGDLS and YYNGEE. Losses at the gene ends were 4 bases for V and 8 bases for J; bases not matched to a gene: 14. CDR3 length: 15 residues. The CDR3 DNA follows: TGTGCCAGCAGCCCCCAGGGGGTGGGACCGAGGGGCTACACCTTC. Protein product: CASSPQGVGPRGYTF.